Listed below are T cell receptor beta chains from one sample, sequenced in a study of blood T cell repertoires in COVID-19. Assay: immunoSEQ multiplex PCR; the TCRdb copy retains only in-frame clones and omits some. The table shows 330,000 or so clones, with 92% occurring only once. What was sequenced was PBMCs or T cells enriched from blood (not recorded which). These receptors all stem from a woman aged 30 to 39 who had recovered from COVID-19. CDR3s include the opening cysteine and the closing phenylalanine or tryptophan. Each record gives: clone size, V gene, J gene, D gene, CDR3 DNA, CDR3 protein. The D gene is left open where the match is weak. Where a row states a size, it is once, few, many or the class of an expanded clone; other rows omit it.

once	TRBV4-2	TRBJ2-7	-	TGTGCCAGCAGCCAAGCGCGGACAGCTAGTTACGAGCAGTACTTC	CASSQARTASYEQYF
-	TRBV4-1	TRBJ1-3	-	TGCGCCAGCAGCCAAGATCCGGGGTTCTCTGGAAACACCATATATTTT	CASSQDPGFSGNTIYF
-	TRBV5-4	TRBJ1-2	TRBD1	TGTGCCAGCAGCACGGGACAGGCCATCTTCAGCGGCTACACCTTC	CASSTGQAIFSGYTF
-	TRBV13	TRBJ2-7	TRBD2	TGTGCCAGCAGCCACACGAATAGCGGGAGGGCCGACGAGCAGTACTTC	CASSHTNSGRADEQYF
-	TRBV30	TRBJ1-5	-	TGTGCCTGGAGTAGAGGAGGTCAGCCCCAGCATTTT	CAWSRGGQPQHF
-	TRBV4-2	TRBJ1-1	TRBD1	TGTGCCAGCAGCCAAGGGCCCAGGGGGGACACTGAAGCTTTCTTT	CASSQGPRGDTEAFF
-	TRBV15	TRBJ2-4	TRBD1	TGTGCCTCCGCCCGGGACAGAAACATTCAGTACTTC	CASARDRNIQYF
-	TRBV28	TRBJ1-3	-	TGTGCCAGCAGTTTACCTCCGGCGACAGGCATAAACTCTGGAAACACCATATATTTT	CASSLPPATGINSGNTIYF
-	TRBV6-5	TRBJ2-1	TRBD1	TGTGCCAGCAGAGGACAGGGAGGAAACAATGAGCAGTTCTTC	CASRGQGGNNEQFF
-	TRBV5-5	TRBJ1-2	TRBD1	TGTGCCAGCAGCAGTGAAACAGGGGAATTCTATGGCTACACCTTC	CASSSETGEFYGYTF
-	TRBV3-1/TRBV3-2	TRBJ1-1	-	TGTGCCAGCAGCCTTGGACAGCGCAACACTGAAGCTTTCTTT	CASSLGQRNTEAFF
-	TRBV28	TRBJ1-2	-	TGTGCCAGCAGTAACATACCGTATGGCTACACCTTC	CASSNIPYGYTF
-	TRBV27	TRBJ2-1	TRBD2	TGTGCCAGCAGTTCGGGGACTAGCGGGAGCAATGAGCAGTTCTTC	CASSSGTSGSNEQFF
-	TRBV11-1	TRBJ2-5	-	TGTGCCAGCAGCTTAAATAGGCGGTCAGAGACCCAGTACTTC	CASSLNRRSETQYF
-	TRBV12-3/TRBV12-4	TRBJ1-5	TRBD1	TGTGCCAGCAGCCGAGGACAGGTTCAGCCCCAGCATTTT	CASSRGQVQPQHF
-	TRBV28	TRBJ2-2	-	TGTGCCAGCAGTTTCCTCCCCGGGGAGCTGTTTTTT	CASSFLPGELFF
-	TRBV5-6	TRBJ1-2	TRBD1	TGTGCCAGCATCATTCACAGGGGGCTGGGTGGCTACACCTTC	CASIIHRGLGGYTF
-	TRBV7-7	TRBJ2-3	-	TGTGCTAGCAGCTTAGGCAGGGTGGTCACAGATACGCAGTATTTT	CASSLGRVVTDTQYF
-	TRBV6-5	TRBJ2-1	TRBD2	TGTGCCAGCAGTTTAGGACTAGCGGACTACAATGAGCAGTTCTTC	CASSLGLADYNEQFF
-	TRBV5-1	TRBJ2-7	TRBD2	TGCGCCAGCAGCTTGGCCTCTAGCGGGAGATCCTACGAGCAGTACTTC	CASSLASSGRSYEQYF
-	TRBV27	TRBJ2-7	TRBD2	TGTGCCAGAACGGGACTAGCTTCTACCTACGAGCAGTACTTC	CARTGLASTYEQYF
-	TRBV18	TRBJ2-2	TRBD2	TGTGCCAGCTCACCGGCCGGGACTAGGAACACCGGGGAGCTGTTTTTT	CASSPAGTRNTGELFF
-	TRBV7-9	TRBJ2-1	TRBD2	TGTGCCAGCAGCCCTGGATGGCGGGAGGGCCGGGATGAGCAGTTCTTC	CASSPGWREGRDEQFF
-	TRBV2	TRBJ1-5	-	TGTGCCAGCAGTGAAAGGGGATGGAATCAGCCCCAGCATTTT	CASSERGWNQPQHF
many	TRBV5-1	TRBJ1-1	-	TGCGCCAGCAGCTTGGCGGTTACAGATGAAGCTTTCTTT	CASSLAVTDEAFF
-	TRBV3-1/TRBV3-2	TRBJ2-1	TRBD2	TGTGCCAGCAGCCGCGGACTAGCGGATTACAATGAGCAGTTCTTC	CASSRGLADYNEQFF
-	TRBV5-1	TRBJ1-1	-	TGCGCCAGCAAGCGGCGTGTTGACACTGAAGCTTTCTTT	CASKRRVDTEAFF
-	TRBV2	TRBJ1-2	-	TGTGCCAGCACCGAACGAGCTAGTAGAAACTATGGCTACACCTTC	CASTERASRNYGYTF
-	TRBV3-1/TRBV3-2	TRBJ1-2	TRBD1	TGTGCCAGCAGCCCGATGGGGACAGCTAACTATGGCTACACCTTC	CASSPMGTANYGYTF
-	TRBV18	TRBJ2-7	-	TGTGCCAGCTCACCGTCTTACAGGTTGGGCGAGCAGTACTTC	CASSPSYRLGEQYF
-	TRBV5-4	TRBJ1-2	-	TGTGCCAGCAGCTTACTGGACAGTCGCTACACCTTC	CASSLLDSRYTF
many	TRBV11-2	TRBJ1-3	-	TGTGCCAGCAGCCTGGGGGGGGCTGGTGGAAACACCATATATTTT	CASSLGGAGGNTIYF
-	TRBV30	TRBJ1-6	-	TGTGCCTGGAGAAGACAGGCCTATAATTCACCCCTCCACTTT	CAWRRQAYNSPLHF
-	TRBV7-2	TRBJ1-1	-	TGTGCCAGCAGCTTAAGTGGGGGGGATGGCACTGAAGCTTTCTTT	CASSLSGGDGTEAFF
-	TRBV5-8	TRBJ2-2	-	TGTGCCAGCAGCTTGACGGTTACAGTCACCGGGGAGCTGTTTTTT	CASSLTVTVTGELFF
-	TRBV11-1	TRBJ2-3	TRBD2	TGTGCCAGCAGCCCGCCCGGGACTAGCGGAAATACGCAGTATTTT	CASSPPGTSGNTQYF
-	TRBV7-2	TRBJ2-7	TRBD2	TGTGCCAGCAGCCCCGGACTAGCGGGGTCCTACGAGCAGTACTTC	CASSPGLAGSYEQYF
-	TRBV15	TRBJ2-2	-	TGTGCCACCGGGACACATTTGAACACCGGGGAGCTGTTTTTT	CATGTHLNTGELFF
-	TRBV7-2	TRBJ2-1	TRBD2	TGTGCCAGCAGCCCCCGGACTAGCGGGGGCAGGGATGAGCAGTTCTTC	CASSPRTSGGRDEQFF
-	TRBV7-8	TRBJ1-4	-	TGTGCCAGCAGCTTGACAGGCGGGGGGGAAAAACTGTTTTTT	CASSLTGGGEKLFF
-	TRBV27	TRBJ2-2	-	TGTGCCAGCAGCCAGGGGAACACCGGGGAGCTGTTTTTT	CASSQGNTGELFF
-	TRBV28	TRBJ2-3	TRBD2	TGTGCCAGCCAGATCCTAAGCGGGGGGGCTTCAGATACGCAGTATTTT	CASQILSGGASDTQYF
-	TRBV25-1	TRBJ1-2	-	TGTGCCAGCAGTGACGGGAGGGTCTATGGCTACACCTTC	CASSDGRVYGYTF
once	TRBV19	TRBJ1-1	-	TGTGCCAGTAGTTACCCAGGGAGGTCTCTATCTGAAGCTTTCTTT	CASSYPGRSLSEAFF
-	TRBV7-9	TRBJ2-7	-	TGTGCCAGCAGCTTAGCGGGCTTTCGCGAGCAGTACTTC	CASSLAGFREQYF
-	TRBV24-1	TRBJ2-2	TRBD2	TGTGCCACCAGTTCAGCGGGGGGTGGGTCCACCGGGGAGCTGTTTTTT	CATSSAGGGSTGELFF
-	TRBV7-8	TRBJ2-1	-	TGTGCCAGCACCAGTCCGGGAGTCACTGAGCAGTTCTTC	CASTSPGVTEQFF